This T cell receptor (beta chain) was documented in a study of regulatory T cells in long-lasting Graves disease. CDR1 LNHDA and CDR2 SQIVND come from the germline V gene (reference sequence). The CDR3 is made up of 16 amino acids. Trimming removed 5 bases at V and 0 bases at J, with 14 bases between. As for time point: newly diagnosed GD, antithyroid drugs for less than 3 months. The TCR library was made from RNA that had been extracted from PBMCs in TRIzol. Assembly of TCR beta libraries relied on iRepertoire HTBI primers together with Arm-PCR of CDR3 regions. TCRdb redid the calling of the multiplex PCR reads with MiXCR, one entry per CDR3 protein. Altogether about 470,000 distinct CDR3 sequences are present, around 16% being singletons, with the ten largest covering more than 9%. The sample was also linked to a second study, of T cells in Graves' hyperthyroidism and ophthalmopathy.

The receptor's source is a man between 40 and 49 years old with Graves disease. The sequencing here drew on peripheral blood mononuclear cells (PBMCs), taken at new diagnosis, from a patient treated with antithyroid drugs. The genes are TRBV19 and TRBJ2-1; unclear D gene. This chain's CDR3 is CASSALLPSSYNEQFF. The CDR3 DNA reads as TGTGCCAGTAGTGCCTTACTACCCTCCTCCTACAATGAGCAGTTCTTC.